Shown below are 16 T cell receptor beta chains from a single sample sequenced in a study of shared clonotypes between healthy human individuals. Libraries were prepared by immunoSEQ multiplex PCR; TCRdb keeps only in-frame clonotypes and omits some of them. The sample shows roughly 850,000 clones, 95% to 97% of them seen only once. CD45RO-negative, CCR7-positively selected cells formed the naive CD8 fraction, excluding terminally differentiated effector memory CD45RA+ cells. Sequenced material: naive CD8+ T cells sorted from blood. The receptors come from a man aged 25 to 45 in good health.

The rearrangement links TRBV30 to TRBJ1-5; 8 bases are shared with TRBD1. The CDR3 runs 14 residues. Germline V gives CDR1 GTSNPN, CDR2 SVGIG (reference sequence). The junction had 5 bases not matched to a gene; V was cut back by 1 base and J by 6 bases. The CDR3: CAWSAGQGRQPQHF. The CDR3, as DNA: TGTGCCTGGAGTGCCGGACAGGGACGTCAGCCCCAGCATTTT.

This chain connects TRBV27 to TRBJ2-7; 7 bases fit TRBD1. Germline assignment: CDR1 MNHEY and CDR2 SMNVEV (reference sequence). J was trimmed by 3 bases and V by 0 bases; bases with no gene match: 5. This CDR3 spans 15 amino acids. The CDR3 bases are TGTGCCAGCAGTTTATCCGGGACAGTTCTCTACGAGCAGTACTTC. Protein product: CASSLSGTVLYEQYF.

CDR3 coding DNA: TGTGCCAGCAGTTTAGACGAACAGGATTTCCCCTACGAGCAGTACTTC. Translated: CASSLDEQDFPYEQYF. The V call is TRBV28, the J call TRBJ2-7, with D possibly matching TRBD1 (5 bases). Germline V gives CDR1 MDHEN, CDR2 SYDVKM. CDR3 length: 16 residues. V was clipped by 2 bases and J by 2 bases, with 16 bases between them.

As for this clone: The germline gene is not matched at one end of the junction; a read error may be the cause. This sequence joins TRBV7-7 and TRBJ2-1, with D uncertain. CDR1 is SSHAT and CDR2 is FNYEAQ in the germline V gene (reference sequence). The CDR3 loop spans 15 amino acids. CDR3 sequence reads: CASSHRPGWGNEQFF. The CDR3 DNA sequence: TGTGCTAGCAGCCACCGCCCCGGCTGGGGCAATGAGCAGTTCTTC.

The chain has TRBV11-2 and TRBJ2-7; D remains ambiguous. V was pared by 1 base and J by 3 bases, with 10 bases between. Germline values: CDR1 SGHAT, CDR2 FQNNGV. The length of the CDR3 is 14 residues. CDR3 sequence: CASSLGVGNYEQYF. The DNA of the CDR3 is TGTGCCAGCAGCTTAGGTGTCGGAAACTACGAGCAGTACTTC.

Of note for this clone: This sample also contains other DNA sequences that code for the same CDR3. The V and J genes are TRBV11-2 and TRBJ2-7; 8 nucleotides align to TRBD1. Germline CDR1 is SGHAT and CDR2 is FQNNGV. V dropped 0 bases and J dropped 4; count of bases not matched to a gene: 8. The CDR3 is 16 residues long. The DNA of the CDR3 is TGTGCCAGCAGCTTAGATCCCGGACAGGGATTTTACGAGCAGTACTTC. It encodes CASSLDPGQGFYEQYF.

V is TRBV28 and J is TRBJ2-7; TRBD2 matches at 11 bases. This CDR3 contains 15 residues. CDR1 and CDR2 from the germline V gene are MDHEN and SYDVKM. V shed 4 bases, J shed 0 bases, and the junction held 2 bases outside the gene matches. Written as DNA, the CDR3 is TGTGCCAGCAGTTCTAGCGGGAGGAGCTCCTACGAGCAGTACTTC. It encodes CASSSSGRSSYEQYF.

The chain joins TRBV27 to TRBJ2-5; weak D call: TRBD2 (5 bases). CDR3 length: 13 amino acids. Germline CDR1 and CDR2: MNHEY and SMNVEV (reference sequence). The germline V and J ends were trimmed by 5 bases and 5 bases, with 12 bases remaining between them. CDR3 residues: CASSPDYGETQYF. The CDR3 bases are TGTGCCAGCAGTCCCGACTATGGGGAGACCCAGTACTTC.

This clone has a single count. Within the sample, other DNA sequences also encode this same CDR3. J is TRBJ1-1 and V is TRBV27; TRBD1 might be the D (5 bases). Trimming took 4 bases from V and 5 from J, leaving 8 bases between them. The CDR3 covers 12 residues. Germline values: CDR1 MNHEY, CDR2 SMNVEV (reference sequence). The CDR3 bases are TGTGCCAGCAGTTCAGGGCTAACTGAAGCTTTCTTT. Protein sequence: CASSSGLTEAFF.

V gene TRBV28 combines with J gene TRBJ2-1; D may be TRBD2 (6 bases). The CDR3 covers 15 residues. V dropped 5 bases and J dropped 3 bases, with 14 bases sitting between them. Germline V gene sequence: CDR1 MDHEN, CDR2 SYDVKM. The CDR3 sequence: CASSPVPGDYNEQFF. The DNA for the CDR3 is TGTGCCAGCAGTCCCGTCCCGGGGGACTACAATGAGCAGTTCTTC.

The rearrangement uses TRBV18 and TRBJ2-3; D unclear. The germline V and J ends were trimmed by 3 bases and 11 bases, with 15 bases remaining between them. This CDR3 spans 13 amino acids. CDR1 is KGHSH, CDR2 LQKENI, per germline. Here the CDR3 reads CASSPSSWGGQYF. The DNA for the CDR3 is TGTGCCAGCTCACCCTCCTCTTGGGGTGGGCAGTATTTT. Full variable domain (remainder filled in from reference TRBV18 and TRBJ2-3): NAGVMQNPRHLVRRRGQEARLRCSPMKGHSHVYWYRQLPEEGLKFMVYLQKENIIDESGMPKERFSAEFPKEGPSILRIQQVVRGDSAAYFCASSPSSWGGQYFGPGTRLTVL.

This sequence joins TRBV11-3 and TRBJ2-1; a possible D gene is TRBD1 (5 bases). The CDR3 has 14 residues. Trimming took off 1 base at V and 5 bases at J, with 9 bases between the two ends. CDR1 SGHNT and CDR2 YENEEA come from the germline V gene. The CDR3: CASSLGRQNNEQFF. CDR3 bases: TGTGCCAGCAGCTTAGGCCGACAGAACAATGAGCAGTTCTTC.

The rearrangement joins TRBV30 to TRBJ2-7; no clear D. CDR3 size: 12 residues. Germline V gene data show CDR1 as GTSNPN and CDR2 as SVGIG (reference sequence). With 5 bases removed from V and 3 bases from J, the gap between germline ends came to 11 bases. CDR3 residues: CAWGPVSYEQYF. Written as DNA, the CDR3 is TGTGCCTGGGGGCCGGTAAGCTACGAGCAGTACTTC.

V usage is TRBV10-2 and J usage is TRBJ2-3, with TRBD2 matching 9 bases. After removal of 6 bases from V and 3 bases from J, the junction contained 7 bases not matched to a gene. Per germline, CDR1 WSHSY and CDR2 SAAADI. This CDR3 spans 15 amino acids. As DNA, the CDR3 is TGCGCCAGCAGCGATAGCGGGAGTGGGACAGATACGCAGTATTTT. Translated, it gives CASSDSGSGTDTQYF.

The rearrangement uses TRBV29-1 and TRBJ2-1, with TRBD2 as a possible D gene (6 bases). The germline V and J ends were trimmed by 3 bases and 10 bases, with 16 bases remaining between them. Germline values: CDR1 SQVTM, CDR2 ANQGSEA. The CDR3 is 13 residues long. CDR3 region: CSVEIGGAGEQFF. CDR3 DNA: TGCAGCGTTGAGATCGGAGGGGCTGGCGAGCAGTTCTTC.

V is TRBV27 and J is TRBJ1-5, with 9 nucleotides matching TRBD1. The germline V gene has CDR1 MNHEY and CDR2 SMNVEV (reference sequence). Germline trimming cut 3 bases from V and 4 bases from J; bases unmatched to any gene: 1. There are 14 residues in the CDR3. CDR3 nucleotides: TGTGCCAGCAGTTTTGACAGGGGGAATCAGCCCCAGCATTTT. Translating gives CASSFDRGNQPQHF.